These 32 T cell receptor beta chains originate from one sample sequenced in a study of blood T cell repertoires in COVID-19 (dated by TCRdb to about 2020). Library preparation employed the immunoSEQ multiplex PCR assay. Not all clones reach the TCRdb copy of this immuneACCESS table, which keeps in-frame sequences only. Checked studies attribute under half of the gap to unresolved V genes and leave the rest unexplained. The sample table records approximately 240,000 clones; just under 85% of these occur just once. The ten largest clonotypes hold about 4% of the sample. Source material: peripheral blood. These receptors all come from a man between 45 and 60 years old with acute or convalescent COVID-19.

Written as DNA, the CDR3 is TGTGCCAGCAGCCAAGAGTCGGGCAATCAGCCCCAGCATTTT. This encodes CASSQESGNQPQHF. The chain has TRBV3-1 (or the pseudogene TRBV3-2) and TRBJ1-5, with D unresolved. The V end was cut by 0 bases, the J end by 2 bases, with 5 bases between. From germline, CDR1 is LGHDT and CDR2 YNNKEL (reference sequence). CDR3 length equals 14 residues.

The J gene is TRBJ2-1, the V gene TRBV19; 11 bases line up with TRBD2. V lost 2 bases and J lost 4; bases outside the gene matches: 7. Germline-derived CDR1 and CDR2 are LNHDA and SQIVND (reference sequence). The CDR3 runs to 17 residues. CDR3 DNA: TGTGCCAGTAGTATAAACCTAGCGGGGGGTCCTTACAATGAGCAGTTCTTC. Amino acid sequence: CASSINLAGGPYNEQFF. Combining the CDR3 with reference TRBV19 and TRBJ2-1 gives the whole variable domain DGGITQSPKYLFRKEGQNVTLSCEQNLNHDAMYWYRQDPGQGLRLIYYSQIVNDFQKGDIAEGYSVSREKKESFPLTVTSAQKNPTAFYLCASSINLAGGPYNEQFFGPGTRLTVL.

This clone was counted a few times. The chain employs TRBV7-3 and TRBJ1-2; 8 nucleotides align to TRBD1. The CDR3 has 16 amino acids. CDR1 and CDR2 from the germline V gene are SGHTA and FQGTGA. The J segment lost 3 bases and the V segment lost 4 bases, leaving 10 bases of the junction unmatched. For the CDR3, the DNA is TGTGCCAGCAGCTCCGGACAGGGCCCACCCTACTATGGCTACACCTTC. Translated, it gives CASSSGQGPPYYGYTF.

This chain links TRBV10-2 with TRBJ1-3; D not resolved. The germline V gene encodes CDR1 WSHSY and CDR2 SAAADI. The CDR3 sequence is 12 residues long. The germline V and J ends were trimmed by 9 bases and 3 bases, with 9 bases remaining between them. This chain's CDR3 is CASSIDGNTIYF. In DNA, the CDR3 is TGCGCCAGTTCTATTGATGGAAACACCATATATTTT.

The chain links TRBV14 to TRBJ1-1, with D unclear. The V end lost 1 base, the J end lost 4 bases, and 7 bases lay between the germline ends. CDR3 length equals 13 residues. CDR1 is SGHDN, CDR2 FVKESK, per germline. The CDR3 reads CASSQAGGTEAFF. The CDR3 coding sequence is TGTGCCAGCAGCCAAGCGGGTGGCACTGAAGCTTTCTTT. The whole variable domain, filled in from reference TRBV14 and TRBJ1-1, reads EAGVTQFPSHSVIEKGQTVTLRCDPISGHDNLYWYRRVMGKEIKFLLHFVKESKQDESGMPNNRFLAERTGGTYSTLKVQPAELEDSGVYFCASSQAGGTEAFFGQGTRLTVV.

This chain links TRBV28 with TRBJ2-3, with 7 positions matching TRBD2. Germline assignment: CDR1 MDHEN and CDR2 SYDVKM. J was trimmed by 0 bases and V by 11 bases; bases with no gene match: 5. This CDR3 contains 13 residues. The CDR3 DNA is TGTGCCCTTACGGGAGGCAGCACAGATACGCAGTATTTT. Translating gives CALTGGSTDTQYF.

The CDR3 is CASSRDGGVQYF. In DNA, the CDR3 is TGTGCCAGCAGTCGGGACGGCGGGGTGCAGTACTTC. The chain links TRBV7-9 to TRBJ2-7; maybe TRBD2 (6 bases). Germline loops: CDR1 SEHNR, CDR2 FQNEAQ (reference sequence). CDR3 size: 12 residues. Trimming removed 6 bases from V and 9 bases from J, with 15 bases in between.

In DNA form, the CDR3 reads TGTGCCAGCAGCGCTACCCCATGGCGGAAAAGCGGGGGGGCCTCCTACGAGCAGTACTTC. Translation gives CASSATPWRKSGGASYEQYF. The rearrangement links TRBV3-1 (or the pseudogene TRBV3-2) to TRBJ2-7, with TRBD2 matching over 10 bases. This CDR3 spans 20 amino acids. Trimming removed 5 bases from V and 0 bases from J; junction bases left unmatched: 19. Germline V gene lookup returns CDR1 LGHDT and CDR2 YNNKEL (reference sequence).

V gene TRBV24-1 combines with J gene TRBJ2-2; D may be TRBD1 (6 bases). The germline V and J ends were trimmed by 3 bases and 3 bases, with 10 bases remaining between them. The CDR3 is 15 amino acids. The germline gives CDR1 KGHDR, CDR2 SFDVKD. The CDR3 coding sequence is TGTGCCACCAGTGATACAGGGTATGACACCGGGGAGCTGTTTTTT. Amino acid sequence: CATSDTGYDTGELFF.

This rearrangement joins TRBV6-6 to TRBJ1-1; TRBD1 is a possible D gene (5 bases). CDR1 is MNHNY, CDR2 SVGAGI, per germline (reference sequence). This CDR3 region has 14 residues. Trimming pared 5 bases from V and 0 bases from J, leaving 10 bases between. CDR3 sequence (DNA): TGTGCCAGCAGTGCACAGGTAATGAACACTGAAGCTTTCTTT. This gives the protein CASSAQVMNTEAFF.

This rearrangement joins TRBV7-6 to TRBJ2-3; D not certain. Germline CDR1 SGHVS, CDR2 FNYEAQ. The CDR3 is 15 residues long. V shed 6 bases and J shed 0 bases, with 13 bases lying between them. The CDR3 coding sequence is TGTGCCAGCAGAGCCTTCATAACTAGCACAGATACGCAGTATTTT. Protein sequence: CASRAFITSTDTQYF.

This chain uses TRBV4-2 with TRBJ2-2, with D maybe TRBD2 (6 bases). CDR3 length equals 16 residues. The V gene lost 3 bases and the J gene lost 7 bases, with 18 bases spanning the gap. The germline V gene encodes CDR1 LGHNA and CDR2 YNFKEQ. For the CDR3, the DNA is TGTGCCAGCAGCCAGTCTCGGGACTCCACAGTCGGGGAGCTGTTTTTT. Translation gives CASSQSRDSTVGELFF.

This chain links TRBV28 with TRBJ2-7, with 11 bases aligning to TRBD2. The CDR3 is 13 residues long. The ends lost 8 bases at V and 4 bases at J; junction bases unmatched: 4. Germline lookup yields CDR1 MDHEN and CDR2 SYDVKM. The CDR3 loop is CASVAGGGYEQYF. The CDR3 coding sequence is TGTGCCAGCGTAGCGGGAGGGGGGTACGAGCAGTACTTC.

The gene calls are TRBV27 and TRBJ1-5; 8 bases map to TRBD1. Germline CDR1 is MNHEY and CDR2 is SMNVEV (reference sequence). V dropped 0 bases and J dropped 2; count of bases not matched to a gene: 3. The CDR3 spans 16 residues. CDR3 protein: CASSLSDRAGNQPQHF. The CDR3 DNA reads as TGTGCCAGCAGTTTATCGGACAGGGCCGGCAATCAGCCCCAGCATTTT.

V usage is TRBV6-5 and J usage is TRBJ2-1; 8 bases are a match to TRBD2. CDR3 length: 14 amino acids. J was trimmed by 8 bases and V by 6 bases; bases with no gene match: 9. Germline loops: CDR1 MNHEY, CDR2 SVGAGI. In DNA, the CDR3 is TGTGCCAGCAGCACGGGACTAGTTTTCGATGAGCAGTTCTTC. Protein product: CASSTGLVFDEQFF.

In its sample, this clone was seen once. The chain employs TRBV9 and TRBJ2-3; 16 nucleotides agree with TRBD2. Germline CDR1 SGDLS, CDR2 YYNGEE. The CDR3 is 18 amino acids. J lost 0 bases, V lost 4 bases, and 5 bases had no gene match. The CDR3 region has the DNA TGTGCCAGCAGCACGGGACTAGCGGGGGGGCCGAGCACAGATACGCAGTATTTT. It encodes CASSTGLAGGPSTDTQYF.

This clone was seen only a few times. This CDR3 is CASSYGLAGQYF. Here the CDR3 DNA reads TGTGCCAGCAGCTACGGACTAGCGGGGCAGTACTTC. V gene TRBV28 combines with J gene TRBJ2-7, with 11 bases matching TRBD2. The junction had 4 bases not matched to a gene; V was cut back by 6 bases and J by 9 bases. From germline, CDR1 is MDHEN and CDR2 SYDVKM. The CDR3 runs 12 residues. Using reference TRBV28 and TRBJ2-7 for the parts outside the CDR3, the full variable domain is DVKVTQSSRYLVKRTGEKVFLECVQDMDHENMFWYRQDPGLGLRLIYFSYDVKMKEKGDIPEGYSVSREKKERFSLILESASTNQTSMYLCASSYGLAGQYFGPGTRLTVT.

This clone has a single count. The chain uses TRBV4-2 and TRBJ2-5; 8 bases match TRBD1. The ends lost 4 bases at V and 5 bases at J; junction bases unmatched: 9. Looked up from germline, CDR1 is LGHNA and CDR2 is YNFKEQ. CDR3 length: 15 amino acids. The CDR3 is CASSPQGAAGETQYF. DNA for the CDR3: TGTGCCAGCAGCCCCCAGGGGGCCGCAGGGGAGACCCAGTACTTC.

This clone appeared a few times. V is TRBV18 and J is TRBJ2-7; a possible D gene is TRBD2 (5 bases). V dropped 3 bases and J dropped 3 bases, with 12 bases sitting between them. The germline gives CDR1 KGHSH, CDR2 LQKENI. The CDR3 runs 14 residues. CDR3 amino acids: CASSPGLVNYEQYF. The CDR3 nucleotides are TGTGCCAGCTCACCTGGACTGGTGAACTACGAGCAGTACTTC.

This clone was observed a handful of times. The genes are TRBV27 and TRBJ2-7; D may be TRBD2 (6 bases). The V and J ends lost 5 bases and 6 bases respectively, with 20 bases between them. The CDR3 is made up of 15 amino acids. Germline V lookup: CDR1 MNHEY, CDR2 SMNVEV (reference sequence). Written as DNA, the CDR3 is TGTGCCAGCAGTCCCCCTGTTACGGGAGTGTCCGAGCAGTACTTC. It translates to CASSPPVTGVSEQYF.

This chain joins TRBV2 and TRBJ2-1; perhaps TRBD2 as D (5 bases). CDR3 size: 13 residues. Germline V gene lookup returns CDR1 SNHLY and CDR2 FYNNEI. V was clipped by 6 bases and J by 12 bases, with 18 bases between them. The CDR3: CASSLAPTMGQFF. In DNA, the CDR3 is TGTGCCAGCAGCCTAGCCCCCACAATGGGGCAGTTCTTC.

The rearrangement links TRBV19 to TRBJ1-5, with TRBD1 matching 9 bases. Germline V lookup: CDR1 LNHDA, CDR2 SQIVND (reference sequence). V trimming: 3 bases; J trimming: 4 bases; junction bases outside the gene matches: 1. This CDR3 contains 14 residues. The CDR3 DNA reads as TGTGCCAGTAGTATGGGACAGGGTAATCAGCCCCAGCATTTT. Protein: CASSMGQGNQPQHF. The whole variable domain, remainder taken from reference TRBV19 and TRBJ1-5, is DGGITQSPKYLFRKEGQNVTLSCEQNLNHDAMYWYRQDPGQGLRLIYYSQIVNDFQKGDIAEGYSVSREKKESFPLTVTSAQKNPTAFYLCASSMGQGNQPQHFGDGTRLSIL.

The chain couples TRBV6-2 or TRBV6-3 to TRBJ1-4, with 9 bases fitting TRBD1. Germline assignment: CDR1 MNHEY and CDR2 SVGEGT. The CDR3 covers 15 residues. The junction had 7 bases not matched to a gene; V was cut back by 4 bases and J by 7 bases. The CDR3 bases are TGTGCCAGCAGTTTCCGGGACAGGGAAACTGAAAAACTGTTTTTT. As protein: CASSFRDRETEKLFF.

V gene TRBV14 combines with J gene TRBJ2-7, with D possibly being TRBD2 (6 bases). CDR1 SGHDN and CDR2 FVKESK come from the germline V gene. Trimming stripped 0 bases from V and 1 base from J, with 22 bases between. CDR3 length: 19 residues. The CDR3 DNA sequence: TGTGCCAGCAGCCAAGATCCCCCGGGGGAAATCGCGTGGTCCTACGAGCAGTACTTC. Translating gives CASSQDPPGEIAWSYEQYF. The full variable domain, its missing parts supplied by reference TRBV14 and TRBJ2-7, is EAGVTQFPSHSVIEKGQTVTLRCDPISGHDNLYWYRRVMGKEIKFLLHFVKESKQDESGMPNNRFLAERTGGTYSTLKVQPAELEDSGVYFCASSQDPPGEIAWSYEQYFGPGTRLTVT.

The chain recombines TRBV5-1 with TRBJ2-2; D gene uncertain. The CDR3 is 15 amino acids. CDR1 and CDR2 from the germline V gene are SGHRS and YFSETQ. The ends were cut back, 2 bases at V and 8 bases at J, with 16 bases in the middle. The CDR3 is CASSLVSRVVGELFF. CDR3 DNA: TGCGCCAGCAGCTTAGTCAGTCGGGTTGTTGGGGAGCTGTTTTTT.

Of note for this clone: Other DNA sequences of this sample code for an identical CDR3. The V call is TRBV19, the J call TRBJ2-7, with TRBD1 matching over 9 bases. The J segment lost 4 bases and the V segment lost 1 base, leaving 2 bases of the junction unmatched. Germline V CDR1 and CDR2: LNHDA, SQIVND (reference sequence). The CDR3 runs 14 residues. The CDR3 DNA follows: TGTGCCAGTAGTATAGCAGGGACAGGGTACGAGCAGTACTTC. Protein: CASSIAGTGYEQYF. Full variable domain (remainder filled in from reference TRBV19 and TRBJ2-7): DGGITQSPKYLFRKEGQNVTLSCEQNLNHDAMYWYRQDPGQGLRLIYYSQIVNDFQKGDIAEGYSVSREKKESFPLTVTSAQKNPTAFYLCASSIAGTGYEQYFGPGTRLTVT.

V usage is TRBV7-9 and J usage is TRBJ1-2; D gene ambiguous. V was shortened by 5 bases and J by 3 bases, with 19 bases between the two germline ends. Germline V CDR1 and CDR2: SEHNR, FQNEAQ (reference sequence). This CDR3 has 16 residues. The CDR3 is CASSTGPGTRHYGYTF. The CDR3 coding sequence is TGTGCCAGCAGCACGGGTCCCGGCACGAGGCACTATGGCTACACCTTC.

V is TRBV7-8 and J is TRBJ1-5; 8 bases fit TRBD1. The V gene end was trimmed by 10 bases and the J gene end by 0 bases; junction bases not matched to a gene: 11. The CDR3 is 16 amino acids. Germline-derived CDR1 and CDR2 are SGHVS and FQNEAQ. CDR3 nucleotides: TGTGCCACTACGGACAGGGAGCTTAATAGCAATCAGCCCCAGCATTTT. Amino acids: CATTDRELNSNQPQHF.

This chain uses TRBV11-3 with TRBJ2-7; possibly TRBD2 for D (6 bases). CDR1 is SGHNT, CDR2 YENEEA, per germline. V gave up 4 bases and J gave up 9 bases, with 22 bases separating them. The CDR3 is made up of 15 amino acids. This CDR3 is CASSSTTGTEKGQYF. Here the CDR3 DNA reads TGTGCCAGCAGCTCGACGACCGGGACTGAGAAAGGGCAGTACTTC.

This chain connects TRBV6-1 to TRBJ2-7; TRBD2 aligns across 8 bases. This CDR3 is 16 amino acids long. Germline loops: CDR1 MNHNS, CDR2 SASEGT. After removal of 2 bases from V and 3 bases from J, the junction contained 9 bases not matched to a gene. This chain's CDR3 is CASSERGGSRIYEQYF. The CDR3 bases are TGTGCCAGCAGTGAACGCGGGGGGAGTCGGATCTACGAGCAGTACTTC.

The rearrangement joins TRBV3-1 (or the pseudogene TRBV3-2) to TRBJ1-6, with D uncertain. Trimming took 0 bases from V and 10 from J, leaving 16 bases between them. The CDR3 has 16 amino acids. Germline V gene data show CDR1 as LGHDT and CDR2 as YNNKEL (reference sequence). CDR3 protein: CASSQDKGRGRSPLHF. CDR3 nucleotide sequence: TGTGCCAGCAGCCAAGACAAGGGCAGAGGGAGATCACCCCTCCACTTT.

The rearrangement uses TRBV7-9 and TRBJ2-3; 13 positions agree with TRBD2. This CDR3 has 16 amino acids. After removal of 5 bases from V and 9 bases from J, the junction contained 11 bases not matched to a gene. The V gene's germline CDR1 is SEHNR and CDR2 FQNEAQ (reference sequence). CDR3 amino acids: CASSGSTSGGRRTQYF. CDR3 in DNA: TGTGCCAGCAGCGGTTCGACTAGCGGGGGGAGGCGAACGCAGTATTTT.